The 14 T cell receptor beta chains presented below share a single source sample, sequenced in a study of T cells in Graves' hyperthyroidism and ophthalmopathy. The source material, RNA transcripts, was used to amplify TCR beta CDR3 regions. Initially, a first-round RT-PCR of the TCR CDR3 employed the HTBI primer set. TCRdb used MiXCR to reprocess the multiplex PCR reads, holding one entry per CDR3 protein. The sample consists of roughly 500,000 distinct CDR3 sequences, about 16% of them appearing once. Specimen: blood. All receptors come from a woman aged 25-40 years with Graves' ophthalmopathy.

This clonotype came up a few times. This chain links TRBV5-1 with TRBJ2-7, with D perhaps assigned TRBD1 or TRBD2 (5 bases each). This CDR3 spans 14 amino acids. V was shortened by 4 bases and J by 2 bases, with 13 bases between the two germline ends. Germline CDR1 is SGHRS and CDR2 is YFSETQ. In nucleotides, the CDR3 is TGCGCCAGCAGCAACTCCGGGGCTACCTACGAGCAGTACTTC. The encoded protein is CASSNSGATYEQYF.

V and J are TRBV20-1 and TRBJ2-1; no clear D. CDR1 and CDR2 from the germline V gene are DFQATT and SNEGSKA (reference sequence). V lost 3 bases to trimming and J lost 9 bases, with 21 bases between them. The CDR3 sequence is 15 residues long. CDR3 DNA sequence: TGCAGTGCTAGCCCCTCGGCCGTTGGGGATCGTGAGCAGTTCTTC. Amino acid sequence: CSASPSAVGDREQFF.

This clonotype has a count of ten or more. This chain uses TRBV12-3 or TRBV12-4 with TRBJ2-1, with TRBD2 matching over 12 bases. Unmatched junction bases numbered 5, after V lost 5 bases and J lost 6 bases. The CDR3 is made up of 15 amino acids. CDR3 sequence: CASSPLAGGSNEQFF. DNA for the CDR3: TGTGCCAGCAGTCCGCTAGCGGGAGGGAGCAATGAGCAGTTCTTC.

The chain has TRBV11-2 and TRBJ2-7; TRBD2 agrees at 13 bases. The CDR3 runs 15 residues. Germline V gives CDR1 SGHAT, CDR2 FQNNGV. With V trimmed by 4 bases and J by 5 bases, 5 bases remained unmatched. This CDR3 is CASSYRTSGSDEQYF. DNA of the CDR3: TGTGCCAGCAGCTACCGGACTAGCGGGAGCGACGAGCAGTACTTC.

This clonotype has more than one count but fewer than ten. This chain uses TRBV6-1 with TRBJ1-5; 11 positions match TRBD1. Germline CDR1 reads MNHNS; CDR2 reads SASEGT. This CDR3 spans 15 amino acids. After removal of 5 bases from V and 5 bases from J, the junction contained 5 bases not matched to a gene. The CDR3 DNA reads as TGTGCCAGCAGTTGGACAGGGGGCAACGATCAGCCCCAGCATTTT. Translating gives CASSWTGGNDQPQHF.

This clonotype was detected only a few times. The CDR3 loop reads CASSQEGGSVAGANVLTF. The CDR3, as DNA: TGTGCCAGCAGCCAAGAGGGGGGTAGTGTCGCTGGGGCCAACGTCCTGACTTTC. The genes are TRBV4-2 and TRBJ2-6, with TRBD2 as a possible D gene (6 bases). V gave up 0 bases and J gave up 2 bases, with 14 bases separating them. Germline CDR1 is LGHNA and CDR2 is YNFKEQ. The CDR3 is made up of 18 amino acids.

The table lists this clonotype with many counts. The CDR3 nucleotides are TGCAGTGCCGACGGGGCTAGCGGGAGGGCCAAAACCACTAGCACAGATACGCAGTATTTT. Residues: CSADGASGRAKTTSTDTQYF. J is TRBJ2-3 and V is TRBV20-1, with 12 nucleotides matching TRBD2. From germline, CDR1 is DFQATT and CDR2 SNEGSKA (reference sequence). This CDR3 is 20 amino acids long. V gave up 6 bases and J gave up 0 bases; unmatched junction bases: 19.

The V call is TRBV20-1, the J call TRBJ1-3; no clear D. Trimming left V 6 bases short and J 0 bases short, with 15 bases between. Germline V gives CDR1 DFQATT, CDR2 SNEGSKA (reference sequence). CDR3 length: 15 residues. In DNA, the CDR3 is TGCAGTGCACGAGGACGGACCAGCTCTGGAAACACCATATATTTT. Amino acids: CSARGRTSSGNTIYF.

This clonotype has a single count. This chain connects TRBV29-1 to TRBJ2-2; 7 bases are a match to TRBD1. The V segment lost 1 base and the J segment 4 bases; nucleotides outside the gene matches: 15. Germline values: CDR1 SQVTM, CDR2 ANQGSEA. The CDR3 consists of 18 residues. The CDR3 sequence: CSVEGDSTRSLATGELFF. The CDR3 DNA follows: TGCAGCGTTGAAGGGGACAGTACTAGAAGTCTGGCCACCGGGGAGCTGTTTTTT.

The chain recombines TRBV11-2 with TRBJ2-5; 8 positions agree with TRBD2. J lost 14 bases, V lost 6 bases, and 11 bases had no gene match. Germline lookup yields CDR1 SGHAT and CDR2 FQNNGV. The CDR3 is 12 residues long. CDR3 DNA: TGTGCCAGCAGTTCCGATTCGGGACTAGGCTACTTC. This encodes CASSSDSGLGYF.

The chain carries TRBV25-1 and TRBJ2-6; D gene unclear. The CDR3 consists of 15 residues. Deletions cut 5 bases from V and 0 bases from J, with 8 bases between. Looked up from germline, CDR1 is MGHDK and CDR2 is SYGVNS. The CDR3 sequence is CASSLHSSGANVLTF. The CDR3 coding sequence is TGTGCCAGCAGTCTACACAGCTCTGGGGCCAACGTCCTGACTTTC. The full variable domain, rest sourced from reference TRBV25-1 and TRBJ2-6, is EADIYQTPRYLVIGTGKKITLECSQTMGHDKMYWYQQDPGMELHLIHYSYGVNSTEKGDLSSESTVSRIRTEHFPLTLESARPSHTSQYLCASSLHSSGANVLTFGAGSRLTVL.

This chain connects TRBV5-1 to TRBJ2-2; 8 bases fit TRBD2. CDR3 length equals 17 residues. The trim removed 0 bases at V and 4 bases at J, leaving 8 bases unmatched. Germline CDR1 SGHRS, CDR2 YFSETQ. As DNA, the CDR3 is TGCGCCAGCAGCTTGGTACCGAGCGGGAGAAGCACCGGGGAGCTGTTTTTT. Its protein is CASSLVPSGRSTGELFF.

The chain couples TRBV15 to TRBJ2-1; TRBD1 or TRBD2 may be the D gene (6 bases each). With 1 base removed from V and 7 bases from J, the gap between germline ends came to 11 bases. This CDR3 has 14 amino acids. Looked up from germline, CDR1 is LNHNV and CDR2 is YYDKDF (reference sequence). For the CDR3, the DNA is TGTGCCACCAGCAGAGGCCAGGGGAGGAATGAGCAGTTCTTC. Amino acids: CATSRGQGRNEQFF.

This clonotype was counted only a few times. The CDR3 DNA is TGTGCCAGCAGCATGTCCCAGGCCAACGCCAACAATGAGCAGTTCTTC. Translation: CASSMSQANANNEQFF. The V and J genes are TRBV4-2 and TRBJ2-1; no clear D. V was pared by 5 bases and J by 5 bases, with 19 bases between. The CDR3 extends over 16 amino acids. From germline, CDR1 is LGHNA and CDR2 YNFKEQ.